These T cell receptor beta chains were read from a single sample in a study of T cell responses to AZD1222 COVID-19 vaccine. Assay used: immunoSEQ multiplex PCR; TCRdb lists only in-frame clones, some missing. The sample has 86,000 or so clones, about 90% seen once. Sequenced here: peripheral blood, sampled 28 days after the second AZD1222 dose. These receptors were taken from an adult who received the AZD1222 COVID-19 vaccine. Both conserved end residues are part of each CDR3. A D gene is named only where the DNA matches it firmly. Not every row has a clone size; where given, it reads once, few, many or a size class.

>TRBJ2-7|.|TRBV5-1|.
CASSPGASYEQYF
TGCGCCAGCAGCCCCGGGGCCTCCTACGAGCAGTACTTC
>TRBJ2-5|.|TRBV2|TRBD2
CASIDGGSGWTQYF
TGTGCCAGCATCGATGGCGGGAGTGGTTGGACCCAGTACTTC
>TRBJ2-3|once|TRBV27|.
CASRDLSSTDTQYF
TGTGCCAGCAGGGACTTATCTAGCACAGATACGCAGTATTTT
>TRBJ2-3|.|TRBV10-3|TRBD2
CAISEETSAGRFTDTQYF
TGTGCCATCAGTGAGGAGACTAGCGCCGGGAGGTTTACAGATACGCAGTATTTT
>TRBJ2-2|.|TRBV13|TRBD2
CASSLGLAGRTTGELFF
TGTGCCAGCAGCTTAGGCCTAGCGGGCAGAACTACCGGGGAGCTGTTTTTT
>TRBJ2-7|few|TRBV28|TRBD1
CASSLSPYRGAHSHEQYF
TGTGCCAGCAGTTTATCCCCTTACAGGGGAGCCCATAGCCACGAGCAGTACTTC
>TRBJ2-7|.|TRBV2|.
CASSQDYEQYF
TGTGCCAGTTCCCAGGACTACGAGCAGTACTTC
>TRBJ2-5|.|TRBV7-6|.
CASSLRLRGAETQYF
TGTGCCAGCAGCTTAAGACTTCGGGGGGCGGAGACCCAGTACTTC
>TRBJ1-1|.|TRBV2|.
CASIRQGNTEAFF
TGTGCCAGTATCCGACAAGGTAACACTGAAGCTTTCTTT
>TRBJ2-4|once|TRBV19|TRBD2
CASSTSTSGRNIQYF
TGTGCCAGTAGTACATCTACTAGCGGGAGAAACATTCAGTACTTC
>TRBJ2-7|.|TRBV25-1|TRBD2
CASSLQRGGGSSYEQYF
TGTGCCAGCAGTTTACAACGCGGGGGGGGAAGCTCCTACGAGCAGTACTTC
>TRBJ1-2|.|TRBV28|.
CASSLLGARGYTF
TGTGCCAGCAGTTTACTGGGGGCTCGTGGCTACACCTTC
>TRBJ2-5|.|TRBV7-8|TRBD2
CASSPNSGLAGGVRETQYF
TGTGCCAGCAGCCCCAACTCCGGACTAGCGGGAGGGGTGAGGGAGACCCAGTACTTC
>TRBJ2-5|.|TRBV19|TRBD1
CASSERTGGFGGRQETQYF
TGTGCCAGTAGCGAAAGGACAGGGGGTTTTGGCGGGAGGCAAGAGACCCAGTACTTC
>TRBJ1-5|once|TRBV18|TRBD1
CASSPGQGVDQPQHF
TGTGCCAGCTCACCAGGACAGGGGGTGGATCAGCCCCAGCATTTT
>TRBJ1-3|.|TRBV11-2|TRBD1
CASSDSGTVSGNTIYF
TGTGCCAGCAGCGATAGTGGGACAGTCTCTGGAAACACCATATATTTT
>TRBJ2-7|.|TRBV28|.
CASSGRNPSYEQYF
TGTGCCAGCAGTGGGCGGAATCCCTCCTACGAGCAGTACTTC
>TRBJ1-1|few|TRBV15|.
CATSRTRQRNTEAFF
TGTGCCACCAGCAGAACCCGACAGAGAAACACTGAAGCTTTCTTT
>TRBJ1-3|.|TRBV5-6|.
CASSSLDHSGNTIYF
TGTGCCAGCAGCTCCCTCGACCACTCTGGAAACACCATATATTTT
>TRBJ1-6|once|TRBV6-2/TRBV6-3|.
CASSYSSGGGSPLHF
TGTGCCAGCAGTTACTCGAGCGGGGGCGGTTCACCCCTCCACTTT
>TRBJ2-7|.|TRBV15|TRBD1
CATSRVNRGSEQYF
TGTGCCACCAGCAGAGTGAACAGGGGGAGCGAGCAGTACTTC